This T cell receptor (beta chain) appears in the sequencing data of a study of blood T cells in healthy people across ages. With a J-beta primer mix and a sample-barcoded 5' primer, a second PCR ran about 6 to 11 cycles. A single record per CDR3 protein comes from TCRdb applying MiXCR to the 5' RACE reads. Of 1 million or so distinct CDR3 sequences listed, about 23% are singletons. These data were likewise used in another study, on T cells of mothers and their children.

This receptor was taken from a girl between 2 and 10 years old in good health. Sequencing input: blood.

CDR3 DNA sequence: TGCGCCAGCAGCCACTCTAGCGGGGAATCCTACGAGCAGTACTTC. It codes for CASSHSSGESYEQYF. The rearrangement links TRBV4-3 to TRBJ2-7; 9 bases are shared with TRBD2. CDR3 length: 15 residues. Unmatched junction bases numbered 4, after V lost 3 bases and J lost 1 base. Germline V CDR1 and CDR2: LGHNA, YSLEER.